These 32 T cell receptor beta chains were all obtained from the same sample, sequenced in a study of blood T cell repertoires in COVID-19. Here immunoSEQ multiplex PCR was the method, and the copy in TCRdb shows in-frame clones only, minus some. The data contain about 200,000 clones, 70% to 90% of them seen just once; the ten biggest clones take up about 10%. Sequencing was carried out using peripheral blood. The receptors stem from a woman aged 80 or over with acute or convalescent COVID-19.

V is TRBV28 and J is TRBJ2-1; possible D gene TRBD2, 7 bases. The CDR3 length is 17 residues. V was clipped by 2 bases and J by 5 bases, with 19 bases between them. From germline, CDR1 is MDHEN and CDR2 SYDVKM. The CDR3 bases are TGTGCCAGCAGTTTAGCTTGGGGGCTAGCGGTCGACAATGAGCAGTTCTTC. It encodes CASSLAWGLAVDNEQFF.

This clone was seen once. The rearrangement uses TRBV5-1 and TRBJ1-5, with 9 positions matching TRBD1. The V and J ends lost 0 bases and 5 bases, in that order; junction bases with no gene match: 3. The CDR3 length is 15 residues. Looked up from germline, CDR1 is SGHRS and CDR2 is YFSETQ. CDR3: CASSLGGQGYQPQHF. The CDR3 region has the DNA TGCGCCAGCAGCTTGGGGGGACAGGGCTATCAGCCCCAGCATTTT.

The genes are TRBV5-1 and TRBJ1-4; no reliable D call. This CDR3 has 12 residues. Trimming took 0 bases from V and 7 from J, leaving 4 bases between them. Germline assignment: CDR1 SGHRS and CDR2 YFSETQ. CDR3 sequence: CASSLDLEKLFF. The CDR3 DNA sequence: TGCGCCAGCAGCTTGGATCTTGAAAAACTGTTTTTT.

In the case of this clone: This sample also contains other DNA sequences that code for the same CDR3. The chain has TRBV18 and TRBJ1-4; D might be TRBD1 (5 bases). The CDR3 is 15 amino acids. Germline loops: CDR1 KGHSH, CDR2 LQKENI. Trimming removed 3 bases from V and 0 bases from J, with 8 bases in between. The CDR3 spells CASSPQGATNEKLFF. The CDR3 coding sequence is TGTGCCAGCTCACCTCAGGGTGCAACTAATGAAAAACTGTTTTTT. Drawing the rest from reference TRBV18 and TRBJ1-4, the complete variable domain is NAGVMQNPRHLVRRRGQEARLRCSPMKGHSHVYWYRQLPEEGLKFMVYLQKENIIDESGMPKERFSAEFPKEGPSILRIQQVVRGDSAAYFCASSPQGATNEKLFFGSGTQLSVL.

V gene TRBV11-1 combines with J gene TRBJ1-4, with D possibly being TRBD1 (6 bases). The CDR3 loop spans 15 amino acids. Deletions cut 3 bases from V and 6 bases from J, with 14 bases between. CDR1 and CDR2 (germline): SGHAT, FQDESV (reference sequence). The chain's CDR3 is CASSLTASGDEKLFF. The CDR3, as DNA: TGTGCCAGCAGCTTGACCGCCTCAGGGGATGAAAAACTGTTTTTT. Variable domain in full (rest from reference TRBV11-1 and TRBJ1-4): EAEVAQSPRYKITEKSQAVAFWCDPISGHATLYWYRQILGQGPELLVQFQDESVVDDSQLPKDRFSAERLKGVDSTLKIQPAELGDSAMYLCASSLTASGDEKLFFGSGTQLSVL.

This sequence joins TRBV7-2 and TRBJ2-2; D not resolved. Trimming stripped 1 base from V and 4 bases from J, with 10 bases between. This CDR3 comprises 15 residues. Germline values: CDR1 SGHTA, CDR2 FQGNSA. The CDR3 sequence: CASSLVVALTGELFF. DNA for the CDR3: TGTGCCAGCAGCTTAGTTGTCGCGCTCACCGGGGAGCTGTTTTTT.

This rearrangement joins TRBV11-2 to TRBJ2-1; a possible D gene is TRBD2 (5 bases). The CDR3 is made up of 15 amino acids. Germline assignment: CDR1 SGHAT and CDR2 FQNNGV. Trimming took off 7 bases at V and 0 bases at J, with 13 bases between the two ends. DNA of the CDR3: TGTGCCAGCAACGGGGAAGGTCTCTCCTACAATGAGCAGTTCTTC. Residues: CASNGEGLSYNEQFF.

This chain connects TRBV19 to TRBJ2-3; TRBD2 agrees at 11 bases. The ends lost 5 bases at V and 1 base at J; junction bases unmatched: 8. Germline CDR1 and CDR2: LNHDA and SQIVND (reference sequence). The CDR3 contains 17 residues. CDR3 region: CASSSLQTSGGTDTQYF. The CDR3 DNA reads TGTGCCAGTAGTTCGTTACAGACTAGCGGGGGCACAGATACGCAGTATTTT. Full variable domain (rest looked up from reference TRBV19 and TRBJ2-3): DGGITQSPKYLFRKEGQNVTLSCEQNLNHDAMYWYRQDPGQGLRLIYYSQIVNDFQKGDIAEGYSVSREKKESFPLTVTSAQKNPTAFYLCASSSLQTSGGTDTQYFGPGTRLTVL.

The rearrangement links TRBV18 to TRBJ2-5; D is possibly TRBD1 (6 bases). The CDR3 length is 13 residues. The germline CDR1 and CDR2 sequences are KGHSH and LQKENI. The V gene lost 2 bases and the J gene lost 5 bases, with 9 bases spanning the gap. The CDR3 region is CASSPRGGETQYF. The CDR3 coding sequence is TGTGCCAGCTCACCAAGAGGGGGTGAGACCCAGTACTTC. Full variable domain (rest looked up from reference TRBV18 and TRBJ2-5): NAGVMQNPRHLVRRRGQEARLRCSPMKGHSHVYWYRQLPEEGLKFMVYLQKENIIDESGMPKERFSAEFPKEGPSILRIQQVVRGDSAAYFCASSPRGGETQYFGPGTRLLVL.

Of note for this clone: Within the sample, other DNA sequences also encode this same CDR3. The chain combines TRBV3-1 (or the pseudogene TRBV3-2) with TRBJ1-5, with D perhaps TRBD1 (5 bases). V lost 0 bases and J lost 4, with 7 bases in between. The CDR3 loop spans 14 amino acids. Looked up from germline, CDR1 is LGHDT and CDR2 is YNNKEL (reference sequence). The CDR3 is CASSQDAGNQPQHF. In DNA form, the CDR3 reads TGTGCCAGCAGCCAAGATGCAGGGAATCAGCCCCAGCATTTT.

A remark on this clone: The junction and the germline gene differ at one end; a read error may be behind it. The chain recombines TRBV11-3 with TRBJ2-1; 10 nucleotides match TRBD2. There are 15 residues in the CDR3. Per germline, CDR1 SGHNT and CDR2 YENEEA. The chain's CDR3 is CASSLSGGAYNGQFF. CDR3 DNA: TGTGCCAGCAGCCTCAGCGGGGGGGCCTACAATGGGCAGTTCTTC.

The V call is TRBV10-3, the J call TRBJ1-3; D not certain. CDR3 size: 12 residues. V lost 7 bases to trimming and J lost 9 bases, with 13 bases between them. Germline lookup yields CDR1 ENHRY and CDR2 SYGVKD. CDR3 nucleotide sequence: TGTGCCATCAAAAGGGTCGAGGGCACCATATATTTT. Residues: CAIKRVEGTIYF.

The rearrangement links TRBV27 to TRBJ1-5, with 7 bases matching TRBD1. In germline, CDR1 is MNHEY, CDR2 SMNVEV (reference sequence). V lost 2 bases and J lost 4; bases outside the gene matches: 2. This CDR3 is 14 amino acids long. The CDR3 DNA reads as TGTGCCAGCAGTTTAAAGGGGGCGAATCAGCCCCAGCATTTT. It is translated as CASSLKGANQPQHF.

The chain employs TRBV18 and TRBJ2-7, with D perhaps TRBD1 (5 bases). Trimming removed 0 bases from V and 3 bases from J, with 9 bases in between. CDR3 length: 14 residues. Germline CDR1 reads KGHSH; CDR2 reads LQKENI. DNA for the CDR3: TGTGCCAGCTCACCACCGTCAGGGAACTACGAGCAGTACTTC. Translated: CASSPPSGNYEQYF. The full variable domain, with the rest looked up from reference TRBV18 and TRBJ2-7, is NAGVMQNPRHLVRRRGQEARLRCSPMKGHSHVYWYRQLPEEGLKFMVYLQKENIIDESGMPKERFSAEFPKEGPSILRIQQVVRGDSAAYFCASSPPSGNYEQYFGPGTRLTVT.

The V gene is TRBV12-3 or TRBV12-4, the J gene TRBJ1-1; 12 nucleotides line up with TRBD1. V lost 7 bases to trimming and J lost 10 bases; unmatched junction nucleotides: 7. The CDR3 covers 13 residues. Here the CDR3 reads CASNRDRGLPAFF. The CDR3 coding sequence is TGTGCCAGCAACCGGGACAGGGGGCTCCCAGCTTTCTTT.

The chain combines TRBV7-2 with TRBJ2-7, with 7 bases aligning to TRBD2. The CDR3 is 15 amino acids. V trimming: 2 bases; J trimming: 7 bases; junction bases outside the gene matches: 11. Germline V lookup: CDR1 SGHTA, CDR2 FQGNSA. The CDR3: CASSLREGLLEEQYF. The CDR3 DNA sequence: TGTGCCAGCAGCTTAAGGGAGGGACTACTCGAGGAGCAGTACTTC. The complete variable domain, with remaining parts taken from reference TRBV7-2 and TRBJ2-7, reads GAGVSQSPSNKVTEKGKDVELRCDPISGHTALYWYRQSLGQGLEFLIYFQGNSAPDKSGLPSDRFSAERTGGSVSTLTIQRTQQEDSAVYLCASSLREGLLEEQYFGPGTRLTVT.

This chain uses TRBV28 with TRBJ1-2; possible D gene TRBD1, 5 bases. The germline CDR1 and CDR2 sequences are MDHEN and SYDVKM. The CDR3 extends over 13 amino acids. Trimming stripped 4 bases from V and 3 bases from J, with 9 bases between. CDR3 in DNA: TGTGCCAGCAGTTGGGGAGGGGACTATGGCTACACCTTC. As protein: CASSWGGDYGYTF.

This chain links TRBV19 with TRBJ2-1; the match to TRBD2 covers 9 bases. In germline, CDR1 is LNHDA, CDR2 SQIVND (reference sequence). The CDR3 runs 14 residues. V shed 5 bases, J shed 9 bases, and the junction held 8 bases outside the gene matches. The CDR3 reads CASSPGGGVGEQFF. CDR3 nucleotides: TGTGCCAGTAGTCCTGGCGGGGGGGTAGGTGAGCAGTTCTTC.

The chain joins TRBV5-4 to TRBJ2-5; unclear D gene. V was shortened by 2 bases and J by 1 base, with 12 bases between the two germline ends. The CDR3 has 15 amino acids. Germline CDR1 is SGHNT and CDR2 is YYREEE (reference sequence). The CDR3 spells CASSFRSSGQETQYF. The CDR3 region has the DNA TGTGCCAGCAGCTTCAGATCCTCGGGCCAAGAGACCCAGTACTTC.

The chain recombines TRBV3-1 (or the pseudogene TRBV3-2) with TRBJ1-5, with a possible D match to TRBD1 (6 bases). The germline V gene encodes CDR1 LGHDT and CDR2 YNNKEL (reference sequence). The CDR3 totals 16 residues. Trimming stripped 1 base from V and 3 bases from J, with 13 bases between. This chain's CDR3 is CASSQVGTPPNQPQHF. The CDR3 DNA follows: TGTGCCAGCAGCCAAGTCGGGACACCTCCCAATCAGCCCCAGCATTTT.

V is TRBV6-4 and J is TRBJ2-1; 12 bases agree with TRBD2. The CDR3 runs to 14 residues. Unmatched junction bases numbered 4, after V lost 5 bases and J lost 8 bases. Germline V gene lookup returns CDR1 MRHNA and CDR2 SNTAGT. The CDR3 DNA is TGTGCCAGCAGTCTAGCGGGAGGGCCCTATGAGCAGTTCTTC. This sequence encodes CASSLAGGPYEQFF.

The CDR3 nucleotides read TGTGCCAGCAGTTATTCAGACCGAAGACAGTACCGTCGGGTTGGGGCCAAAAACATTCAGTACTTC. Protein sequence: CASSYSDRRQYRRVGAKNIQYF. This chain uses TRBV6-9 with TRBJ2-4, with a weak D call TRBD1 (5 bases). V gave up 0 bases and J gave up 1 base, with 28 bases separating them. The CDR3 extends over 22 amino acids. CDR1 and CDR2 (germline): MNHGY, SVAAGI.

The V call is TRBV4-1, the J call TRBJ1-1; TRBD1 matches 8 bases. Germline loops: CDR1 MGHRA, CDR2 YSYEKL. This CDR3 spans 17 amino acids. Losses at the gene ends were 3 bases for V and 1 base for J; bases not matched to a gene: 10. This chain's CDR3 is CASSQDGGQGWNTEAFF. The CDR3 coding sequence is TGCGCCAGCAGCCAGGACGGAGGACAGGGCTGGAACACTGAAGCTTTCTTT.

The rearrangement joins TRBV5-4 to TRBJ2-2, with 10 bases aligning to TRBD2. Looked up from germline, CDR1 is SGHNT and CDR2 is YYREEE (reference sequence). J was trimmed by 2 bases and V by 2 bases; bases with no gene match: 6. This CDR3 is 17 amino acids long. This CDR3 is CASSLVLAGFNTGELFF. The CDR3 DNA reads as TGTGCCAGCAGCTTAGTACTAGCGGGGTTTAACACCGGGGAGCTGTTTTTT.

The CDR3 is CASSYAGEAFF. Written as DNA, the CDR3 is TGTGCCAGCAGTTACGCGGGTGAAGCTTTCTTT. V is TRBV6-5 and J is TRBJ1-1; no clear D gene. The length of the CDR3 is 11 residues. Trimming cost V 2 bases and J 7 bases, with 5 bases left between them. The germline CDR1 and CDR2 sequences are MNHEY and SVGAGI.

The chain recombines TRBV4-3 with TRBJ1-1; no reliable D call. Trimming cost V 0 bases and J 8 bases, with 13 bases left between them. Germline values: CDR1 LGHNA, CDR2 YSLEER. The CDR3 loop spans 14 amino acids. The CDR3 nucleotides are TGCGCCAGCAGCCAAGATTTAGGAGCCTGGGAAGCTTTCTTT. Translated, it gives CASSQDLGAWEAFF.

This rearrangement joins TRBV7-8 to TRBJ2-7; weak D call: TRBD1 (5 bases). CDR1 and CDR2 from the germline V gene are SGHVS and FQNEAQ. The V end was cut by 0 bases, the J end by 4 bases, with 16 bases between. This CDR3 has 16 residues. The CDR3: CASSLAIPGNNYEQYF. The CDR3 nucleotides are TGTGCCAGCAGCTTAGCAATCCCAGGGAATAATTACGAGCAGTACTTC.

The rearrangement joins TRBV2 to TRBJ2-7; 9 bases are shared with TRBD1. V trimming: 5 bases; J trimming: 2 bases; junction bases outside the gene matches: 4. The CDR3 loop spans 14 amino acids. Looked up from germline, CDR1 is SNHLY and CDR2 is FYNNEI. The CDR3: CASSTGTGTYEQYF. The CDR3 nucleotides read TGTGCCAGCAGTACCGGGACAGGGACCTACGAGCAGTACTTC.

This chain connects TRBV18 to TRBJ1-1; 11 bases are shared with TRBD1. Trimming took 3 bases from V and 1 from J; bases not matched to a gene: 22. Per the germline V gene, CDR1 is KGHSH and CDR2 is LQKENI. The CDR3 totals 22 residues. In DNA, the CDR3 is TGTGCCAGCTCACCTCCTAGTGCATTTGAGTGGACAGGGGGCATCTCGAACACTGAAGCTTTCTTT. Encoded protein: CASSPPSAFEWTGGISNTEAFF. Filled out from reference TRBV18 and TRBJ1-1, the complete variable domain reads NAGVMQNPRHLVRRRGQEARLRCSPMKGHSHVYWYRQLPEEGLKFMVYLQKENIIDESGMPKERFSAEFPKEGPSILRIQQVVRGDSAAYFCASSPPSAFEWTGGISNTEAFFGQGTRLTVV.

The rearrangement uses TRBV7-2 and TRBJ1-5; weak D call: TRBD1 (5 bases). The CDR3 length is 16 residues. Per germline, CDR1 SGHTA and CDR2 FQGNSA. Between the trimmed V and J ends, which lost 4 bases and 4 bases, there was a span of 17 bases. The CDR3 loop reads CASSSDLRTPNQPQHF. The CDR3 nucleotides read TGTGCCAGCAGCTCAGACCTTAGGACACCTAATCAGCCCCAGCATTTT.

This clone has a single count. The CDR3 protein is CASSFPGGQETQYF. The CDR3 DNA reads TGTGCCAGCAGCTTCCCCGGGGGCCAAGAGACCCAGTACTTC. The V gene is TRBV5-4, the J gene TRBJ2-5; D perhaps matches TRBD2 (6 bases). This CDR3 contains 14 residues. In germline, CDR1 is SGHNT, CDR2 YYREEE (reference sequence). Trimming took off 2 bases at V and 1 base at J, with 9 bases between the two ends.

The CDR3 loop is CASSGLAGVSYNEQFF. The DNA of the CDR3 is TGCGCCAGCAGCGGACTAGCGGGAGTCTCCTACAATGAGCAGTTCTTC. V is TRBV10-2 and J is TRBJ2-1; TRBD2 aligns across 13 bases. CDR3 length equals 16 residues. With 6 bases clipped from V and 0 bases from J, the junction kept 2 bases outside the gene matches. The V gene's germline CDR1 is WSHSY and CDR2 SAAADI.